The T cell receptor (beta chain) described here comes from a study of blood T cell repertoires in COVID-19. Study background: Whether acute or convalescent, the COVID-19 samples came from the United States, Italy and Spain. In each case, the material was cDNA or gDNA derived from T cells, B-cell-depleted T cells, or PBMCs.

CDR1 SNHLY and CDR2 FYNNEI come from the germline V gene. The V segment lost 11 bases and the J segment 7 bases; nucleotides outside the gene matches: 19. The CDR3 is 16 residues long. Followed longitudinally, the Seattle patients had been enrolled during active infection. Produced via immunoSEQ multiplex PCR; TCRdb's table is partial and in-frame only. The sample has a few hundred thousand clones; approximately 90% are singletons. In its sample, this clone was seen once. Sequenced sample: peripheral blood. The chain combines TRBV2 with TRBJ2-4; 8 bases agree with TRBD2. The source is a woman in her 50s with COVID-19, enrolled during active disease. The DNA of the CDR3 is TGTGCCCCCGGTCAGAGAGCGGGGGAGGTGGCCAACATTCAGTACTTC. This gives the protein CAPGQRAGEVANIQYF.